This is a list of T cell receptor beta chains from one sample in a study of T cell responses to AZD1222 COVID-19 vaccine. Method: immunoSEQ multiplex PCR; TCRdb's copy keeps in-frame clones and lacks some. Of about 140,000 clones listed, more than 85% are singletons. Here the sequenced sample was peripheral blood, taken 28 days after the second AZD1222 dose. The receptors stem from an adult who received the AZD1222 COVID-19 vaccine. The CDR3 runs from the conserved cysteine through the conserved F or W. The order of the fields is V gene, J gene, D gene, CDR3 protein, CDR3 DNA. The D gene is left open where the match is weak.

TRBV5-1	TRBJ1-5	NA	CASSLDWNGNQPQHF	TGCGCCAGCAGCTTGGACTGGAACGGCAATCAGCCCCAGCATTTT
TRBV11-1	TRBJ2-2	NA	CASSLSVNTGELFF	TGTGCCAGCAGCTTATCGGTGAACACCGGGGAGCTGTTTTTT
TRBV25-1	TRBJ2-1	NA	CASSEPGDLRGEQFF	TGTGCCAGCAGTGAACCTGGGGACCTCAGGGGTGAGCAGTTCTTC
TRBV2	TRBJ2-7	TRBD1	CASSVRGQGAGEQYF	TGTGCCAGCAGTGTTCGTGGACAGGGGGCTGGCGAGCAGTACTTC
TRBV19	TRBJ2-7	NA	CASSSGSQGPNEQYF	TGTGCCAGTAGTAGTGGGTCCCAAGGGCCTAACGAGCAGTACTTC
TRBV7-2	TRBJ2-5	TRBD2	CASSLRLAGLETQYF	TGTGCCAGCAGCCTCCGACTAGCGGGACTGGAGACCCAGTACTTC
TRBV18	TRBJ2-5	NA	CASSPQLQGETQYF	TGTGCCAGCTCACCACAACTTCAGGGAGAGACCCAGTACTTC
TRBV4-3	TRBJ1-2	NA	CASSYRPTNYGYTF	TGCGCCAGCAGTTACCGCCCGACTAACTATGGCTACACCTTC
TRBV5-4	TRBJ2-7	TRBD2	CASSSTGTSSEQYF	TGTGCCAGCAGCTCCACCGGGACTAGCTCCGAGCAGTACTTC
TRBV28	TRBJ2-1	NA	CASSSYRRGAMDEQFF	TGTGCCAGCAGTTCATATAGGAGGGGGGCTATGGATGAGCAGTTCTTC
TRBV11-2	TRBJ1-2	TRBD1	CASSKSGGAGGYTF	TGTGCCAGCAGCAAATCAGGGGGCGCTGGGGGCTACACCTTC
TRBV5-1	TRBJ1-4	TRBD1	CASSSTGNEKLFF	TGCGCCAGCAGCTCGACAGGGAATGAAAAACTGTTTTTT
TRBV27	TRBJ2-7	TRBD2	CASSPGTSGTYEQYF	TGTGCCAGCAGTCCCGGGACTAGCGGGACCTACGAGCAGTACTTC
TRBV3-1/TRBV3-2	TRBJ2-1	NA	CASSPLGSYNEQFF	TGTGCCAGCAGCCCGCTAGGGAGCTACAATGAGCAGTTCTTC
TRBV7-8	TRBJ2-5	NA	CASSFRVLRETQYF	TGTGCCAGCAGCTTTCGGGTCCTAAGAGAGACCCAGTACTTC
TRBV19	TRBJ2-4	NA	CASSTTAAKNIQYF	TGTGCCAGTAGTACCACAGCTGCAAAAAACATTCAGTACTTC
TRBV6-5	TRBJ2-1	TRBD1	CASSYSTGGRNEQFF	TGTGCCAGCAGTTACTCGACAGGGGGCCGCAATGAGCAGTTCTTC
TRBV27	TRBJ2-2	NA	CASSFRRSEGPTGELFF	TGTGCCAGCAGTTTTCGCCGCTCAGAGGGGCCCACCGGGGAGCTGTTTTTT
TRBV5-6	TRBJ2-3	NA	CASRLDSSTDTQYF	TGTGCCAGCAGGCTGGACAGTAGCACAGATACGCAGTATTTT